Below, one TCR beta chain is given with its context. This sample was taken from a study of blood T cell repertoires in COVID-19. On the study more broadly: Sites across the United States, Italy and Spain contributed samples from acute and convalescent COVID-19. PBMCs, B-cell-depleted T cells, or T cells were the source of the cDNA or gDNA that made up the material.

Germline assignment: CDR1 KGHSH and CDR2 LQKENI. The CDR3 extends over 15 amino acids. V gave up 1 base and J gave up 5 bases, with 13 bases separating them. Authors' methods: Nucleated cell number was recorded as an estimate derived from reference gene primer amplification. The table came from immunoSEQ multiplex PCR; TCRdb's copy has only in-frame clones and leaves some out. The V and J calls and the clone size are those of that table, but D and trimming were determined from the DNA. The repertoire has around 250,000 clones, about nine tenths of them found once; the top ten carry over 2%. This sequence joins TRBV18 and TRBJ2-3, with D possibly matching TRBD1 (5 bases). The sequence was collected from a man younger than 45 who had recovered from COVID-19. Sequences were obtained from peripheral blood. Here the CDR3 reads CASSPQGMKGDTQYF. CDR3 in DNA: TGTGCCAGCTCACCACAGGGGATGAAAGGAGATACGCAGTATTTT.